Listed below are T cell receptor beta chains from one sample, sequenced in a study of CD8 T cells in Susac syndrome. TCRdb used MiXCR to reprocess the immunoSEQ multiplex PCR reads, holding one entry per CDR3 protein. In the table there are more than 200,000 distinct CDR3 sequences, 80% to 95% of which are singletons. Sample: CD8+ T cells from PBMCs. Every receptor here comes from a human donor with multiple sclerosis. Each CDR3 is given with its conserved first and last residue. Fields, in order: J gene, D gene, V gene, clone size, CDR3 protein, CDR3 DNA. A D gene is named only where the DNA matches it firmly. Not all rows give a size; the values are once, few, many and, for expanded clones, a class.

>TRBJ2-2|NA|TRBV25-1|NA
CASSAGENTGELFF
TGTGCCAGCAGTGCCGGGGAAAACACCGGGGAGCTGTTTTTT
>TRBJ1-1|NA|TRBV29-1|NA
CSILENTEAFF
TGCAGCATCCTCGAGAACACTGAAGCTTTCTTT
>TRBJ2-2|TRBD2|TRBV4-1|NA
CASSHPGGWELFF
TGCGCCAGCAGCCACCCGGGGGGGTGGGAGCTGTTTTTT
>TRBJ2-1|NA|TRBV6-5|NA
CASSYSIGSNEQFF
TGTGCCAGCAGTTACTCTATCGGCAGCAATGAGCAGTTCTTC
>TRBJ2-6|TRBD1|TRBV27|NA
CASNRDRENSGANVLTF
TGTGCCAGCAACCGGGACAGGGAGAACTCTGGGGCCAACGTCCTGACTTTC
>TRBJ2-7|NA|TRBV13|NA
CASSLVGESYEQYF
TGTGCCAGCAGCTTAGTCGGGGAGTCCTACGAGCAGTACTTC
>TRBJ1-1|TRBD1|TRBV7-9|NA
CASSHGQGAAEAFF
TGTGCCAGCAGCCATGGACAGGGGGCCGCTGAAGCTTTCTTT
>TRBJ2-1|TRBD2|TRBV7-2|NA
CASSLIAGVNNEQFF
TGTGCCAGCAGCTTAATAGCGGGGGTTAACAATGAGCAGTTCTTC
>TRBJ1-2|NA|TRBV13|NA
CASSLRGEGGYTF
TGTGCCAGCAGCTTACGGGGGGAAGGGGGCTACACCTTC
>TRBJ2-3|NA|TRBV7-9|NA
CASSLVESGVDTQYF
TGTGCCAGCAGCTTAGTGGAGTCTGGTGTGGATACGCAGTATTTT
>TRBJ2-1|NA|TRBV19|once
CASRASAVDEQFF
TGTGCCAGTAGGGCTTCCGCCGTGGATGAGCAGTTCTTC
>TRBJ1-5|TRBD1|TRBV7-9|NA
CASSFTRQGAHQPQHF
TGTGCCAGCAGCTTCACTAGACAGGGGGCCCATCAGCCCCAGCATTTT
>TRBJ2-1|NA|TRBV6-5|NA
CASSPVKSGNEQFF
TGTGCCAGCAGTCCTGTTAAGTCTGGCAATGAGCAGTTCTTC
>TRBJ1-3|NA|TRBV12-3/TRBV12-4|NA
CASIPDVSSGNTIYF
TGTGCCAGCATCCCGGACGTGAGCTCTGGAAACACCATATATTTT
>TRBJ2-1|NA|TRBV24-1|NA
CATSDGTNNEQFF
TGTGCCACCAGTGATGGGACAAACAATGAGCAGTTCTTC
>TRBJ1-6|NA|TRBV27|NA
CASSYLAGDLPLHF
TGTGCCAGCAGTTACTTGGCAGGGGACTTGCCCCTCCACTTT
>TRBJ2-4|NA|TRBV5-1|once
CASTQAGIQYF
TGCGCCAGCACACAGGCTGGCATTCAGTACTTC
>TRBJ1-3|NA|TRBV21-1|NA
CASSKACPDTIYF
TGTGCCAGCAGCAAAGCCTGTCCGGACACCATATATTTT
>TRBJ1-3|NA|TRBV12-3/TRBV12-4|NA
CASSFSARASGNTIYF
TGTGCCAGCAGTTTTTCGGCCCGGGCGTCGGGAAACACCATATATTTT
>TRBJ2-3|NA|TRBV30|once
CAWGVDFTDTQYF
TGTGCCTGGGGGGTGGACTTCACAGATACGCAGTATTTT
>TRBJ2-1|NA|TRBV20-1|NA
CSARGPSHEQFF
TGCAGTGCTAGAGGGCCAAGTCATGAGCAGTTCTTC
>TRBJ2-7|NA|TRBV2|NA
CASLAGRTYEQYF
TGTGCCAGCCTTGCCGGCAGAACCTACGAGCAGTACTTC
>TRBJ2-7|TRBD2|TRBV20-1|NA
CSAGLAGWSYEQYF
TGCAGTGCTGGTCTAGCGGGTTGGTCCTACGAGCAGTACTTC
>TRBJ1-1|TRBD1|TRBV5-1|NA
CASSLGQGDAFF
TGCGCCAGCAGCTTGGGACAGGGCGACGCTTTCTTT
>TRBJ1-2|NA|TRBV15|NA
CATSRDGVIYGYTF
TGTGCCACCAGCAGAGATGGGGTTATCTATGGCTACACCTTC
>TRBJ2-1|TRBD2|TRBV12-5|once
CASGTTSGAYNEQFF
TGTGCTAGTGGCACGACTAGCGGGGCTTACAATGAGCAGTTCTTC
>TRBJ2-3|TRBD1|TRBV29-1|NA
CSVEARMGQGSTDTQYF
TGCAGCGTTGAAGCGAGGATGGGACAGGGAAGCACAGATACGCAGTATTTT
>TRBJ2-3|NA|TRBV30|few
CAWSGPDTQYF
TGTGCCTGGAGTGGGCCCGATACGCAGTATTTT
>TRBJ2-2|NA|TRBV5-6|NA
CASSVDTNTGELFF
TGTGCCAGCAGCGTCGACACAAACACCGGGGAGCTGTTTTTT
>TRBJ2-1|TRBD2|TRBV19|NA
CASNKLAGGHNEQFF
TGTGCCAGTAACAAACTAGCGGGAGGGCACAATGAGCAGTTCTTC
>TRBJ2-7|NA|TRBV16|NA
CASSPVGAGDMEQYF
TGTGCCAGCAGCCCCGTGGGGGCGGGGGACATGGAGCAGTACTTC
>TRBJ2-1|TRBD1|TRBV11-2|NA
CASSFGTGDNEQFF
TGTGCCAGCAGCTTCGGGACAGGGGACAATGAGCAGTTCTTC
>TRBJ1-4|TRBD1|TRBV10-3|NA
CAISDAGGKGDEKLFF
TGTGCCATCAGTGATGCAGGGGGCAAAGGGGATGAAAAACTGTTTTTT
>TRBJ1-1|NA|TRBV7-9|NA
CASSLPAGGNTEAFF
TGTGCCAGCAGCTTACCCGCGGGGGGGAACACTGAAGCTTTCTTT
>TRBJ2-5|TRBD2|TRBV3-1|NA
CASRDYGGGLRETQYF
TGTGCCAGCAGGGATTACGGGGGGGGCCTCAGGGAGACCCAGTACTTC
>TRBJ1-1|NA|TRBV4-1|few
CASTLTIGVTEAFF
TGCGCCAGCACCCTGACTATTGGGGTCACTGAAGCTTTCTTT
>TRBJ1-5|NA|TRBV7-8|NA
CASQLGSGNQPQHF
TGTGCCAGCCAACTAGGTTCGGGCAATCAGCCCCAGCATTTT
>TRBJ2-6|NA|TRBV7-3|NA
CASTPTGAGANVLTF
TGTGCCAGCACCCCCACGGGCGCTGGGGCCAACGTCCTGACTTTC
>TRBJ2-4|NA|TRBV19|NA
CASSIGPSSAKNIQYF
TGTGCCAGTAGTATAGGACCGTCGTCGGCCAAAAACATTCAGTACTTC
>TRBJ1-1|NA|TRBV11-2|NA
CASSLTGFPEAFF
TGTGCCAGCAGCTTAACAGGCTTCCCTGAAGCTTTCTTT
>TRBJ1-4|NA|TRBV13|once
CASSSGPGANEKLFF
TGTGCCAGCAGCTCGGGACCGGGCGCTAATGAAAAACTGTTTTTT
>TRBJ1-2|NA|TRBV19|NA
CASSTHGQSYYGYTF
TGTGCCAGTAGTACCCACGGACAGAGCTACTATGGCTACACCTTC
>TRBJ2-7|NA|TRBV7-2|NA
CASSLEWSSAYYEQYF
TGTGCCAGCAGCTTAGAGTGGTCTAGCGCGTACTACGAGCAGTACTTC